The 8 T cell receptor beta chains listed next were all sequenced from one sample in a study of PD-1 blockade in classical Hodgkin lymphoma. Each patient's relapse followed autologous stem cell transplantation, and brentuximab vedotin exposure varied. Generated by immunoSEQ multiplex PCR, the TCRdb table keeps only in-frame clones and is missing some. The data contain about 97,000 clones, roughly 89% of them singletons. The sequencing used peripheral blood mononuclear cells (PBMCs), collected before the second cycle of nivolumab. These receptors came from a human donor with classical Hodgkin lymphoma.

The chain couples TRBV27 to TRBJ2-1; 7 positions match TRBD1. V lost 7 bases and J lost 0; bases outside the gene matches: 15. Germline CDR1 reads MNHEY; CDR2 reads SMNVEV (reference sequence). CDR3 length equals 18 residues. This CDR3 reads CASNPTDRPQSSYNEQFF. CDR3 DNA: TGTGCCAGCAACCCTACGGACAGGCCCCAGAGCTCCTACAATGAGCAGTTCTTC.

The chain employs TRBV18 and TRBJ2-7; the match to TRBD1 covers 7 bases. Trimming at V came to 2 bases and at J to 3 bases, leaving 4 bases not matched to a gene. CDR1 and CDR2 (germline): KGHSH, LQKENI. The CDR3 sequence is 14 residues long. The CDR3 DNA follows: TGTGCCAGCTCACCATCCCAGGGGGTCTACGAGCAGTACTTC. The encoded protein is CASSPSQGVYEQYF.

The rearrangement joins TRBV19 to TRBJ2-7, with D hard to call. The CDR3 consists of 15 residues. Germline CDR1 LNHDA, CDR2 SQIVND (reference sequence). V shed 3 bases and J shed 4 bases, with 16 bases lying between them. The CDR3, as DNA: TGTGCCAGTAGTATCCCCGGGCGCCGGTTATACGAGCAGTACTTC. Encoded protein: CASSIPGRRLYEQYF.

The rearrangement links TRBV5-6 to TRBJ2-7; TRBD2 is a possible D gene (6 bases). V gave up 6 bases and J gave up 2 bases, with 12 bases separating them. The CDR3 totals 13 residues. Germline CDR1 reads SGHDT; CDR2 reads YYEEEE. The CDR3 bases are TGTGCCAGCAATTCGGGGGACGCCTACGAGCAGTACTTC. Its translation: CASNSGDAYEQYF.

This sequence joins TRBV5-1 and TRBJ1-1; 8 bases are shared with TRBD1. Germline lookup yields CDR1 SGHRS and CDR2 YFSETQ. There are 12 residues in the CDR3. With 0 bases clipped from V and 11 bases from J, the junction kept 3 bases outside the gene matches. The chain's CDR3 is CASSLVQGAAFF. CDR3 DNA: TGCGCCAGCAGCTTGGTTCAGGGGGCGGCTTTCTTT.

This chain uses TRBV5-4 with TRBJ2-3, with 10 bases lining up with TRBD2. After removal of 0 bases from V and 2 bases from J, the junction contained 3 bases not matched to a gene. Germline V CDR1 and CDR2: SGHNT, YYREEE (reference sequence). The CDR3 contains 16 residues. The CDR3 loop is CASSLGSGGATDTQYF. Written as DNA, the CDR3 is TGTGCCAGCAGCTTGGGGAGCGGGGGGGCCACAGATACGCAGTATTTT.

J is TRBJ2-5 and V is TRBV5-6; 10 bases agree with TRBD2. Germline V gene data show CDR1 as SGHDT and CDR2 as YYEEEE. With 0 bases clipped from V and 3 bases from J, the junction kept 5 bases outside the gene matches. There are 16 residues in the CDR3. This chain's CDR3 is CASSLDLAGDKETQYF. The CDR3 bases are TGTGCCAGCAGCTTGGATCTAGCGGGGGATAAAGAGACCCAGTACTTC. The whole variable domain, filled in from reference TRBV5-6 and TRBJ2-5, reads DAGVTQSPTHLIKTRGQQVTLRCSPKSGHDTVSWYQQALGQGPQFIFQYYEEEERQRGNFPDRFSGHQFPNYSSELNVNALLLGDSALYLCASSLDLAGDKETQYFGPGTRLLVL.

The chain recombines TRBV6-5 with TRBJ1-5; D gene ambiguous. The germline V gene has CDR1 MNHEY and CDR2 SVGAGI. Trimming removed 2 bases at V and 7 bases at J, with 9 bases between. CDR3 length equals 13 residues. CDR3 in DNA: TGTGCCAGCAGTTACCGCCGGGGACAGCCCCAGCATTTT. Translation: CASSYRRGQPQHF.